Here is one T cell receptor (delta chain) with its context. Antigen: not known. This likely came from a read error, as a far larger clone is one base away. This same CDR3 is encoded by further DNA sequences in the sample. TCRdb reanalysed the multiplex PCR reads via CATT. The sample holds tens of thousands of delta-chain clones, approximately 2% seen once. The data were taken from a study of γδ T cells in repeated Plasmodium falciparum infection. The overall study: Timepoints: baseline, immediately before selected infections, and 21 days after every infection. Malian repertoires were sampled cross-sectionally without transmission and longitudinally through febrile malaria. Findings and limits, study-wide: Vgamma9/Vdelta2+ repertoires stayed stably polyclonal over time and infection.

Bulk repertoires came from Vgamma9/Vdelta2+ or Vdelta2-negative gammadelta T cells flow-sorted from PBMC. There are 15 residues in the CDR3. Germline V gene sequence: CDR1 GEAIGNYY, CDR2 EKD. The specimen sequenced was gamma-delta T cells from blood. This receptor was obtained from a pool of human donors (malaria-infected and uninfected, not separated). The J gene was not called, though the V gene is TRDV2; the DNA was not used to check the table's D call, TRDD3. The CDR3 DNA reads as TGTGCCTGTGACCCATTACTGGGGGACACCGATAAGCTCATCTTT. This gives the protein CACDPLLGDTDKLIF.